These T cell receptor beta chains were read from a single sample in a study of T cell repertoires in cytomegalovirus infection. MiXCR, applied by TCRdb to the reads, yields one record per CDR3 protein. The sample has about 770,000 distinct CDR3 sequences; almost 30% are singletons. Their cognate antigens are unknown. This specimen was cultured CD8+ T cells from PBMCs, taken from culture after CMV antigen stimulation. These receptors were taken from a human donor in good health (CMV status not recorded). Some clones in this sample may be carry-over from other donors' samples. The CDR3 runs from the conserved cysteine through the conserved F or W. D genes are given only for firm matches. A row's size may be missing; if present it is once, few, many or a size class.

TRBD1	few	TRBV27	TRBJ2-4	CASSILGAGGIQYF	TGTGCCAGCAGCATTCTTGGAGCAGGGGGCATTCAGTACTTC
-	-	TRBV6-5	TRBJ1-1	CASSYGSPGTEAFF	TGTGCCAGCAGTTACGGGTCACCCGGCACTGAAGCTTTCTTT
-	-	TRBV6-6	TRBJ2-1	CASSYLDGSSYNEQFF	TGTGCCAGCAGTTACTTGGACGGAAGCTCCTACAATGAGCAGTTCTTC
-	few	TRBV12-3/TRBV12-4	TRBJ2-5	CASSLPLGEETQYF	TGTGCCAGCAGTTTACCCTTGGGCGAAGAGACCCAGTACTTC
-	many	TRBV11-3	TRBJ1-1	CASSSDSNTEAFF	TGTGCCAGCAGCTCGGATTCGAACACTGAAGCTTTCTTT
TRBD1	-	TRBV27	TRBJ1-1	CASSLSGTGGWYTEAFF	TGTGCCAGCAGTTTATCTGGGACAGGGGGCTGGTACACTGAAGCTTTCTTT
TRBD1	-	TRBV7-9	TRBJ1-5	CASTDTGQGNQPQHF	TGTGCCAGCACCGATACGGGACAGGGCAATCAGCCCCAGCATTTT
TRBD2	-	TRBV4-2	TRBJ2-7	CASSPRTSVGEQYF	TGTGCCAGCAGCCCACGGACTAGCGTGGGCGAGCAGTACTTC
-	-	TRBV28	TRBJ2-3	CASSLFPPSLRDTEDTDTQYF	TGTGCCAGCAGTTTATTCCCCCCCTCTCTCCGGGACACGGAAGACACAGATACGCAGTATTTT
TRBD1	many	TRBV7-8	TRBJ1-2	CASSPGQGGYTF	TGTGCCAGCAGCCCAGGACAGGGTGGCTACACCTTC
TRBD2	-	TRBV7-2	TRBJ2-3	CASSHSGGASDTQYF	TGTGCCAGCAGCCATAGCGGGGGGGCCTCAGATACGCAGTATTTT
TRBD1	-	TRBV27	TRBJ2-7	CASWGQGAYEQYF	TGTGCCAGCTGGGGACAGGGGGCTTACGAGCAGTACTTC
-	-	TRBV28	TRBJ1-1	CASSLRRSEAFF	TGTGCCAGCAGTTTGCGGCGATCTGAAGCTTTCTTT
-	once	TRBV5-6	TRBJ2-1	CASSLSPSPGDEQFF	TGTGCCAGCAGCTTGTCCCCCTCCCCCGGGGATGAGCAGTTCTTC
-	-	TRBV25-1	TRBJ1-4	CASSEYFLHLATNEKLFF	TGTGCCAGCAGTGAATATTTTCTTCACCTTGCAACTAATGAAAAACTGTTTTTT
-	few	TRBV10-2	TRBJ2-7	CASSEKVSVYEQYF	TGCGCCAGCAGTGAGAAGGTGTCAGTCTACGAGCAGTACTTC
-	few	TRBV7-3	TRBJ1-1	CASSLMAGAAYTEAFF	TGTGCCAGCAGCTTAATGGCAGGGGCGGCGTACACTGAAGCTTTCTTT
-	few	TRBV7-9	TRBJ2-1	CASSQDVMRDEQFF	TGTGCCAGCAGCCAGGACGTCATGCGGGATGAGCAGTTCTTC
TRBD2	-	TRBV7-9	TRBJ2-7	CASVDGRSYEQYF	TGTGCCAGTGTAGACGGGAGGTCCTACGAGCAGTACTTC
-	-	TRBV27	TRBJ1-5	CASSQGGPQHF	TGTGCCAGCAGCCAAGGGGGACCCCAGCATTTT
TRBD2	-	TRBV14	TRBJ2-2	CASSQPTSGLNTGELFF	TGTGCCAGCAGCCAACCGACTAGCGGTCTGAACACCGGGGAGCTGTTTTTT
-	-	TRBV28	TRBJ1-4	CASSFRGFTNEKLFF	TGTGCCAGCAGTTTTCGGGGGTTCACTAATGAAAAACTGTTTTTT
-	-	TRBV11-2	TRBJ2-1	CASSLEVLSSYNEQFF	TGTGCCAGCAGCTTAGAAGTGCTGAGCTCCTACAATGAGCAGTTCTTC
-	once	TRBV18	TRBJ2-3	CASSPSAEETLDTQYF	TGTGCCAGCTCACCTTCTGCCGAAGAGACCTTGGATACGCAGTATTTT
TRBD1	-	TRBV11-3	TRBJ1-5	CASSLSPGQAIVGSNQPQHF	TGTGCCAGCAGCTTGTCCCCGGGACAGGCAATCGTGGGCAGCAATCAGCCCCAGCATTTT
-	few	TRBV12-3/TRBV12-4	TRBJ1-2	CASSLVIYGYTF	TGTGCCAGCAGTTTAGTAATCTATGGCTACACCTTC
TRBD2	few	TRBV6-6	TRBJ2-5	CASSYSIAGGRETQYF	TGTGCCAGCAGTTACTCAATAGCGGGGGGCCGGGAGACCCAGTACTTC
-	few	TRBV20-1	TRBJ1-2	CSARDVRIIYGYTF	TGCAGTGCTAGAGATGTACGGATTATCTATGGCTACACCTTC
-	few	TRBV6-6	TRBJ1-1	CASSPPGRFEAFF	TGTGCCAGCAGTCCCCCCGGACGCTTTGAAGCTTTCTTT
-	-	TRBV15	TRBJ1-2	CATSATRGDGSRLDYGYTF	TGTGCCACCAGCGCGACCCGAGGGGACGGTTCACGATTAGACTATGGCTACACCTTC
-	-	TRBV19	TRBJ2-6	CASSDGANVLTF	TGTGCCAGTAGTGATGGGGCCAACGTCCTGACTTTC
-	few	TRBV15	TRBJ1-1	CATSSLRNTEAFF	TGTGCCACCAGTTCCCTCAGGAACACTGAAGCTTTCTTT
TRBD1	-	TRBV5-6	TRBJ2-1	CASSFGTGGVHEQFF	TGTGCCAGCAGTTTTGGGACAGGGGGAGTCCATGAGCAGTTCTTC
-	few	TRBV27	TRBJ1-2	CASSLGGRSGYTF	TGTGCCAGCAGTTTAGGGGGCAGGTCTGGCTACACCTTC
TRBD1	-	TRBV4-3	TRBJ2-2	CASSQDRGLGTGELFF	TGCGCCAGCAGCCAAGACAGGGGGCTAGGCACCGGGGAGCTGTTTTTT
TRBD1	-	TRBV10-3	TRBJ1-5	CATLGDREFVGNQPQHF	TGTGCCACCCTTGGGGACAGGGAGTTCGTTGGGAATCAGCCCCAGCATTTT
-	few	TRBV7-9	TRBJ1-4	CASSGSEKGKYEKLFF	TGTGCCAGCAGCGGATCCGAGAAGGGGAAATATGAAAAACTGTTTTTT
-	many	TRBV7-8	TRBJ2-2	CASSLLMLATGELFF	TGTGCCAGCAGCCTCCTGATGCTGGCCACCGGGGAGCTGTTTTTT
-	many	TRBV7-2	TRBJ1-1	CASSFRARSLNTEAFF	TGTGCCAGCAGCTTTAGGGCCCGAAGTTTGAACACTGAAGCTTTCTTT
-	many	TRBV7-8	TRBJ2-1	CASSLMYEQFF	TGTGCCAGCAGCTTAATGTATGAGCAGTTCTTC
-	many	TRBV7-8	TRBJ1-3	CASSLLDVYKAINTIYF	TGTGCCAGCAGCTTACTAGATGTCTACAAAGCGATAAACACCATATATTTT
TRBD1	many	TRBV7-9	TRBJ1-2	CASSKGQGLYGYTF	TGTGCCAGCAGCAAGGGACAGGGGCTCTATGGCTACACCTTC
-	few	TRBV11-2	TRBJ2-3	CASSLLEGGTDTQYF	TGTGCCAGCAGCTTATTGGAGGGAGGCACAGATACGCAGTATTTT